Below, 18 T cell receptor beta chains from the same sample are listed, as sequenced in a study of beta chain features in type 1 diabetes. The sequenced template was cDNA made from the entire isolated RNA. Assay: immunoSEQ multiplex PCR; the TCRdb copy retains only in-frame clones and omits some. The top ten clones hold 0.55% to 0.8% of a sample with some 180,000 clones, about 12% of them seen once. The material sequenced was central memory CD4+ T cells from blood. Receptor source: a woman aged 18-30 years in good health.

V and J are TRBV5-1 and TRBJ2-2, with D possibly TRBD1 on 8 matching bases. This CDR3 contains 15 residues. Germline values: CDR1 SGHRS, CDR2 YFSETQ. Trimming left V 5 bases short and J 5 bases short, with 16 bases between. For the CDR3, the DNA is TGCGCCAGCAGGGACGGACAGGGAGGGACCGGGGAGCTGTTTTTT. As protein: CASRDGQGGTGELFF.

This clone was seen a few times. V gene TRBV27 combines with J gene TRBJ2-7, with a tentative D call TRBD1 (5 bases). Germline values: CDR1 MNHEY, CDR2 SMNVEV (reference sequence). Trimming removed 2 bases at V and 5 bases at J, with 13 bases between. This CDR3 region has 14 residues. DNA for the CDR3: TGTGCCAGCAGTTTAAGGCAGGGTCGACACGAGCAGTACTTC. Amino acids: CASSLRQGRHEQYF.

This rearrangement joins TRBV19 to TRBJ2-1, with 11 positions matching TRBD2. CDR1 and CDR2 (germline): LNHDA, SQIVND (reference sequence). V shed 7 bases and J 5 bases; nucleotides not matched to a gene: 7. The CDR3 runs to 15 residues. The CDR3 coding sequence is TGTGCCAGTACCAGAGTAGCGGGGGGGGACAATGAGCAGTTCTTC. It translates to CASTRVAGGDNEQFF.

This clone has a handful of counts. As DNA, the CDR3 is TGTGCCATCAGAGGACAGAACAATGAGCAGTTCTTC. Protein product: CAIRGQNNEQFF. The chain joins TRBV10-3 to TRBJ2-1; D possibly corresponds to TRBD1 (6 bases). Looked up from germline, CDR1 is ENHRY and CDR2 is SYGVKD. The ends were cut back, 6 bases at V and 5 bases at J, with 8 bases in the middle. CDR3 length equals 12 residues.

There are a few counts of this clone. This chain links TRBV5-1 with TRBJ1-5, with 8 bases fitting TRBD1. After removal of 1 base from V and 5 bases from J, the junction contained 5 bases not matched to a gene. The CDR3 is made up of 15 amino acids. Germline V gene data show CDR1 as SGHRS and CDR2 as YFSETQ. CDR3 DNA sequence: TGCGCCAGCAGCTTGTCGGACAGGGCGGATCAGCCCCAGCATTTT. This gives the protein CASSLSDRADQPQHF.

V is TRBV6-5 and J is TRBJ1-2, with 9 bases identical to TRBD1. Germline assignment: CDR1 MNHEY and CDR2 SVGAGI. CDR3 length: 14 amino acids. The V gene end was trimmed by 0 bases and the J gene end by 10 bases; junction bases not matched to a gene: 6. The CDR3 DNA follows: TGTGCCAGCAGTTACTCCGGGACAGGGAGGGACTACACCTTC. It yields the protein CASSYSGTGRDYTF.

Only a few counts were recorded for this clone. CDR3 amino acids: CASSFLRETQYF. CDR3 nucleotides: TGTGCCAGCAGCTTCCTCAGGGAGACCCAGTACTTC. J is TRBJ2-5 and V is TRBV7-9; D gene uncertain. V lost 3 bases, J lost 5 bases, and 7 bases lay in between. In germline, CDR1 is SEHNR, CDR2 FQNEAQ (reference sequence). The CDR3 runs to 12 residues.

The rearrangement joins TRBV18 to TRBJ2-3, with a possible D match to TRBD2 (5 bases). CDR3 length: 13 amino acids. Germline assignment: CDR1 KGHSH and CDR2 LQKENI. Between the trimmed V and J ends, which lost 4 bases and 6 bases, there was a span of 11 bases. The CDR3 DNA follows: TGTGCCAGCTCACGCGACTACGCGGATACGCAGTATTTT. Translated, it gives CASSRDYADTQYF.

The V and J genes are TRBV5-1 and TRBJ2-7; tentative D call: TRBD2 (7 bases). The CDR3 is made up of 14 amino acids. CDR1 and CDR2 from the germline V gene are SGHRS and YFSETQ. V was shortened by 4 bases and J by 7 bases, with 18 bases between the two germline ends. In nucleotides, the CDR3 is TGCGCCAGCAGCACGAGCGGGACATTGGGGGAGCAGTACTTC. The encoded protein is CASSTSGTLGEQYF.

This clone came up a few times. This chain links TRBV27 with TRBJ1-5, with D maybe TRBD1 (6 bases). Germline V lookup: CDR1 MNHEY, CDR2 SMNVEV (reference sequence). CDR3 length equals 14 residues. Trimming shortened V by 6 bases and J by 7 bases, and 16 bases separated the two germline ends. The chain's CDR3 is CASSRTEGVQPQHF. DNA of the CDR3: TGTGCCAGCAGCCGGACAGAGGGGGTACAGCCCCAGCATTTT.

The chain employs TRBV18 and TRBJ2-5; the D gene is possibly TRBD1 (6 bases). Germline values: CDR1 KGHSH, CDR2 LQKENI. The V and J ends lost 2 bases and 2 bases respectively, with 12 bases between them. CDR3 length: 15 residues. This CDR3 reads CASSPYGTSQETQYF. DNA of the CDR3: TGTGCCAGCTCACCATATGGGACAAGTCAAGAGACCCAGTACTTC. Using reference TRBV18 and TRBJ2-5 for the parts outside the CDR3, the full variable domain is NAGVMQNPRHLVRRRGQEARLRCSPMKGHSHVYWYRQLPEEGLKFMVYLQKENIIDESGMPKERFSAEFPKEGPSILRIQQVVRGDSAAYFCASSPYGTSQETQYFGPGTRLLVL.

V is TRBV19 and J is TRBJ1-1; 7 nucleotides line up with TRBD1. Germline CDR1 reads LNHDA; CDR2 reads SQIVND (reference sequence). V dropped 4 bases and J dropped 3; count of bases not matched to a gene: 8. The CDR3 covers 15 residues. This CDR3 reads CASSTQGGRDTEAFF. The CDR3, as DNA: TGTGCCAGTAGTACCCAGGGGGGAAGGGACACTGAAGCTTTCTTT.

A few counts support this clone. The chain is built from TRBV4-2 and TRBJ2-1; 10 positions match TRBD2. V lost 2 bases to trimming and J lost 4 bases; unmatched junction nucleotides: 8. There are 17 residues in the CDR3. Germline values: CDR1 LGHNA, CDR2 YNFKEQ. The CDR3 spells CASSQNPSGSPYNEQFF. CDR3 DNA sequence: TGTGCCAGCAGCCAAAATCCTAGCGGGAGTCCTTACAATGAGCAGTTCTTC.

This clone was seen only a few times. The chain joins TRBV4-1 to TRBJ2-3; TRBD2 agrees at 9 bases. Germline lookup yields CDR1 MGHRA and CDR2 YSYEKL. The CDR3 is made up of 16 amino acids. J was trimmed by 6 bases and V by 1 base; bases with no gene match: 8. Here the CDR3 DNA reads TGCGCCAGCAGCCAAGGAGCGCGGGGGGGTATGGATACGCAGTATTTT. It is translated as CASSQGARGGMDTQYF.

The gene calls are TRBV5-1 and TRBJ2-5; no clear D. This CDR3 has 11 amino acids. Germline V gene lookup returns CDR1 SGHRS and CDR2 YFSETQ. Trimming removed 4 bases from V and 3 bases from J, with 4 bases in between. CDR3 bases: TGCGCCAGCAGCCGTAAAGAGACCCAGTACTTC. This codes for CASSRKETQYF.

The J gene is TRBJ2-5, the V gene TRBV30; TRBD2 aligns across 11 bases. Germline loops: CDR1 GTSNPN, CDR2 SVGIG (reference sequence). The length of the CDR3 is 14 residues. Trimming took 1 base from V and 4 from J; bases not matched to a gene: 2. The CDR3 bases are TGTGCCTGGAGTGGACTAGCGGGACGAGAGACCCAGTACTTC. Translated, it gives CAWSGLAGRETQYF.

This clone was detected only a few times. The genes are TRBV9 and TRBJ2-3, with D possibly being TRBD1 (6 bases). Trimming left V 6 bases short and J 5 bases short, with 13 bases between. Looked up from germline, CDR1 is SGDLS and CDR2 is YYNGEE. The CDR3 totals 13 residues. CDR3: CASTQGWGDTQYF. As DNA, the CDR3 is TGTGCCAGCACCCAGGGGTGGGGAGATACGCAGTATTTT.

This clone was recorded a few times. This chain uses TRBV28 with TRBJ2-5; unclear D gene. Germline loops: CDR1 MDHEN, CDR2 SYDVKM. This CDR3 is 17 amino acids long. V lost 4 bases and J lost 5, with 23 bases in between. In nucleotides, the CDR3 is TGTGCCAGCAGTTCATCCCCAGCAAGACCCGTCGGGGAGACCCAGTACTTC. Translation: CASSSSPARPVGETQYF.